Below, 27 T cell receptor beta chains from the same sample are listed, as sequenced in a study of blood T cell repertoires in COVID-19. The repertoire was sequenced with immunoSEQ multiplex PCR; TCRdb's copy has only in-frame clones and lacks some. The table records around 230,000 clones, 81% of them present only once. Sequences were obtained from peripheral blood. Every receptor here comes from an elderly woman with acute or convalescent COVID-19.

The rearrangement links TRBV19 to TRBJ1-6, with D maybe TRBD1 (6 bases). Trimming took off 9 bases at V and 5 bases at J, with 23 bases between the two ends. CDR3 length equals 17 residues. CDR1 and CDR2 from the germline V gene are LNHDA and SQIVND (reference sequence). The CDR3 DNA reads TGTGCCAGCCTGACCAAGAGGCGCAGGGACAATAATTCACCCCTCCACTTT. Residues: CASLTKRRRDNNSPLHF.

The chain couples TRBV19 to TRBJ2-2; D gene uncertain. The CDR3 consists of 13 residues. Germline assignment: CDR1 LNHDA and CDR2 SQIVND (reference sequence). The V and J ends lost 7 bases and 2 bases respectively, with 8 bases between them. The CDR3, as DNA: TGTGCCAGTAAGAGGCGAAACACCGGGGAGCTGTTTTTT. Its protein product is CASKRRNTGELFF.

The gene calls are TRBV6-4 and TRBJ2-7; 9 bases are shared with TRBD2. The CDR3 consists of 14 residues. CDR1 and CDR2 from the germline V gene are MRHNA and SNTAGT. Trimming removed 4 bases from V and 3 bases from J; junction bases left unmatched: 4. CDR3 amino acids: CASSATSGNYEQYF. In DNA, the CDR3 is TGTGCCAGCAGTGCGACTAGCGGAAACTACGAGCAGTACTTC.

The CDR3 DNA reads TGCAGCGTTGATAGCAGGGGTTCCTACAATGAGCAGTTCTTC. Its protein product is CSVDSRGSYNEQFF. The chain couples TRBV29-1 to TRBJ2-1; possible D gene TRBD1, 6 bases. The CDR3 consists of 14 residues. Germline V lookup: CDR1 SQVTM, CDR2 ANQGSEA. Between the trimmed V and J ends, which lost 3 bases and 1 base, there was a span of 10 bases.

The rearrangement uses TRBV5-4 and TRBJ2-7; 13 nucleotides line up with TRBD2. V was clipped by 3 bases and J by 4 bases; unmatched bases: 10. This CDR3 has 17 residues. The V gene's germline CDR1 is SGHNT and CDR2 YYREEE (reference sequence). CDR3 loop: CASSWTSGSHIKYEQYF. For the CDR3, the DNA is TGTGCCAGCAGCTGGACTAGCGGGAGCCATATCAAATACGAGCAGTACTTC.

V is TRBV14 and J is TRBJ1-2; weak D call: TRBD1 (6 bases). CDR1 SGHDN and CDR2 FVKESK come from the germline V gene. The CDR3 covers 13 residues. Trimming stripped 4 bases from V and 6 bases from J, with 12 bases between. In DNA form, the CDR3 reads TGTGCCAGCAGCCTCACAGGGAGGGATGGCTACACCTTC. It encodes CASSLTGRDGYTF.

V gene TRBV28 combines with J gene TRBJ2-1; 11 bases fit TRBD2. The germline CDR1 and CDR2 sequences are MDHEN and SYDVKM. The CDR3 covers 14 residues. The J segment lost 4 bases and the V segment lost 11 bases, leaving 7 bases of the junction unmatched. The CDR3 DNA reads as TGTGCCGGCTCTAGCGGGGGGACTTACAATGAGCAGTTCTTC. Translating it yields CAGSSGGTYNEQFF.

The V and J genes are TRBV20-1 and TRBJ1-6; D perhaps matches TRBD1 (5 bases). Trimming took off 3 bases at V and 0 bases at J, with 15 bases between the two ends. Germline values: CDR1 DFQATT, CDR2 SNEGSKA (reference sequence). This CDR3 spans 17 amino acids. The CDR3 loop is CSASRSQGYSYNSPLHF. The CDR3 DNA reads TGCAGTGCTAGTAGATCCCAGGGCTACTCCTATAATTCACCCCTCCACTTT.

This chain connects TRBV5-1 to TRBJ1-1; D is possibly TRBD1 (6 bases). V was trimmed by 0 bases and J by 4 bases, leaving 13 bases between them. Germline V gene lookup returns CDR1 SGHRS and CDR2 YFSETQ. The CDR3 is 15 residues long. CDR3 sequence: CASSLDRADVTEAFF. The DNA of the CDR3 is TGCGCCAGCAGCTTGGACAGGGCGGACGTCACTGAAGCTTTCTTT.

Worth noting for this clone: Other DNA sequences in this specimen translate into the identical CDR3. The rearrangement links TRBV3-1 (or the pseudogene TRBV3-2) to TRBJ1-6, with 9 nucleotides matching TRBD1. CDR3 length equals 16 residues. The V gene end was trimmed by 6 bases and the J gene end by 8 bases; junction bases not matched to a gene: 11. Germline CDR1 and CDR2: LGHDT and YNNKEL (reference sequence). The CDR3 is CASSQIPGQGHSPLHF. CDR3 nucleotides: TGTGCCAGCAGTCAAATACCGGGACAGGGCCATTCACCCCTCCACTTT.

The V gene is TRBV5-6, the J gene TRBJ2-1; unclear D gene. CDR3 length: 15 amino acids. V dropped 0 bases and J dropped 6 bases, with 13 bases sitting between them. The germline V gene has CDR1 SGHDT and CDR2 YYEEEE. The DNA for the CDR3 is TGTGCCAGCAGCTTGGGAGGTTTTGAGTCCAATGAGCAGTTCTTC. Amino acid sequence: CASSLGGFESNEQFF.

CDR3 loop: CASSLTDTPPGQPQHF. CDR3 sequence (DNA): TGTGCCAGCAGTTTGACGGACACACCCCCCGGTCAGCCCCAGCATTTT. The chain recombines TRBV28 with TRBJ1-5; weak D call: TRBD1 (5 bases). Between the trimmed V and J ends, which lost 3 bases and 6 bases, there was a span of 18 bases. Germline V lookup: CDR1 MDHEN, CDR2 SYDVKM. The length of the CDR3 is 16 residues.

DNA of the CDR3: TGTGCCAGCAGCTCGGGACAGGGCCATGGCTACACCTTC. This codes for CASSSGQGHGYTF. The V call is TRBV7-9, the J call TRBJ1-2; TRBD1 matches 9 bases. Losses at the gene ends were 4 bases for V and 6 bases for J; bases not matched to a gene: 3. Germline CDR1 is SEHNR and CDR2 is FQNEAQ (reference sequence). The CDR3 totals 13 residues.

This clone was seen a few times. V and J are TRBV5-1 and TRBJ2-2, with a weak D call TRBD1 (6 bases). Germline CDR1 reads SGHRS; CDR2 reads YFSETQ. The CDR3 sequence is 15 residues long. Trimming cost V 0 bases and J 4 bases, with 10 bases left between them. The CDR3 DNA is TGCGCCAGCAGCTTGGATGAAGGGGGCACCGGGGAGCTGTTTTTT. Protein product: CASSLDEGGTGELFF.

The V gene is TRBV15, the J gene TRBJ2-1; 7 bases match TRBD2. The CDR3 runs 14 residues. Unmatched junction bases numbered 2, after V lost 0 bases and J lost 6 bases. Germline V CDR1 and CDR2: LNHNV, YYDKDF (reference sequence). This chain's CDR3 is CATSRDGRGNEQFF. The CDR3 DNA reads as TGTGCCACCAGCAGAGATGGGAGGGGCAATGAGCAGTTCTTC.

This clone has just one count. This rearrangement joins TRBV2 to TRBJ2-1; maybe TRBD2 (5 bases). The V gene's germline CDR1 is SNHLY and CDR2 FYNNEI. V lost 3 bases to trimming and J lost 6 bases, with 12 bases between them. CDR3 size: 14 residues. This CDR3 is CASSDTTGINEQFF. In nucleotides, the CDR3 is TGTGCCAGCAGTGATACGACCGGGATCAATGAGCAGTTCTTC.

The V and J genes are TRBV5-1 and TRBJ2-7, with 10 positions matching TRBD1. The CDR3 contains 14 residues. V lost 4 bases, J lost 5 bases, and 6 bases stayed unmatched. The germline V gene has CDR1 SGHRS and CDR2 YFSETQ. The CDR3 DNA reads as TGCGCCAGCAGCCCGGGACAGGGGCTCGACGAGCAGTACTTC. Translating gives CASSPGQGLDEQYF.

This chain connects TRBV10-3 to TRBJ2-7; a possible D gene is TRBD2 (6 bases). The CDR3 extends over 19 amino acids. The germline CDR1 and CDR2 sequences are ENHRY and SYGVKD. V dropped 4 bases and J dropped 0 bases, with 25 bases sitting between them. The CDR3 is CAISVPRDFSSSSSYEQYF. DNA of the CDR3: TGTGCCATCAGTGTACCCCGGGACTTCTCATCCTCCAGCTCCTACGAGCAGTACTTC.

The J gene is TRBJ2-1, the V gene TRBV2; possibly TRBD2 for D (7 bases). CDR1 and CDR2 from the germline V gene are SNHLY and FYNNEI. Between the trimmed V and J ends, which lost 4 bases and 7 bases, there was a span of 11 bases. The CDR3 has 13 residues. The CDR3 loop is CASSGGGRNEQFF. CDR3 bases: TGTGCCAGCAGTGGGGGGGGGCGAAATGAGCAGTTCTTC.

The chain joins TRBV4-1 to TRBJ1-4, with D perhaps matching TRBD1 (6 bases). The CDR3 contains 15 residues. CDR1 is MGHRA, CDR2 YSYEKL, per germline. V dropped 4 bases and J dropped 8 bases, with 17 bases sitting between them. In DNA form, the CDR3 reads TGCGCCAGCAGCCGAGCCGGGGGGCGAGTGGAAAAACTGTTTTTT. Translating gives CASSRAGGRVEKLFF.

This clone was observed a single time. The chain combines TRBV5-1 with TRBJ2-1, with 9 bases identical to TRBD2. Germline CDR1 SGHRS, CDR2 YFSETQ. This CDR3 spans 17 amino acids. The J segment lost 8 bases and the V segment lost 1 base, leaving 13 bases of the junction unmatched. This CDR3 is CASSLPLAGGPADEQFF. DNA for the CDR3: TGCGCCAGCAGCTTGCCGCTCGCGGGGGGGCCGGCGGATGAGCAGTTCTTC.

This clone was counted a single time. The rearrangement joins TRBV9 to TRBJ1-4; D possibly corresponds to TRBD1 (5 bases). V was clipped by 4 bases and J by 2 bases, with 12 bases between them. The germline gives CDR1 SGDLS, CDR2 YYNGEE. CDR3 length: 15 residues. Here the CDR3 reads CASSPHQGTNEKLFF. In DNA form, the CDR3 reads TGTGCCAGCAGCCCCCATCAGGGCACTAATGAAAAACTGTTTTTT.

The V gene is TRBV3-1 (or the pseudogene TRBV3-2), the J gene TRBJ2-7; 8 nucleotides align to TRBD2. The V segment lost 4 bases and the J segment 5 bases; nucleotides outside the gene matches: 10. The germline CDR1 and CDR2 sequences are LGHDT and YNNKEL (reference sequence). This CDR3 is 15 amino acids long. The CDR3 loop reads CASSLRASGSNEQYF. CDR3 nucleotides: TGTGCCAGCAGCCTACGGGCTAGCGGGTCGAACGAGCAGTACTTC.

The chain employs TRBV5-4 and TRBJ1-2, with unresolved D. V was clipped by 4 bases and J by 8 bases, with 15 bases between them. The CDR3 totals 13 residues. The germline V gene encodes CDR1 SGHNT and CDR2 YYREEE (reference sequence). CDR3 DNA: TGTGCCAGCAGCGATAGTCTATTGTGGGGCTACACCTTC. Translation gives CASSDSLLWGYTF.

The V call is TRBV3-1 (or the pseudogene TRBV3-2), the J call TRBJ1-2, with D maybe TRBD1 (6 bases). The CDR3 loop spans 12 amino acids. Germline V gene sequence: CDR1 LGHDT, CDR2 YNNKEL (reference sequence). Trimming left V 8 bases short and J 4 bases short, with 11 bases between. The CDR3 region has the DNA TGTGCCAGCGGAACAGGGTTCTATGGCTACACCTTC. This sequence encodes CASGTGFYGYTF.

The gene calls are TRBV28 and TRBJ2-7; 9 nucleotides match TRBD2. Germline assignment: CDR1 MDHEN and CDR2 SYDVKM. This CDR3 region has 17 residues. The trim removed 2 bases at V and 3 bases at J, leaving 11 bases unmatched. The CDR3 DNA sequence: TGTGCCAGCAGTTTAGCGGGGCTGACTAGCGGATACTACGAGCAGTACTTC. This encodes CASSLAGLTSGYYEQYF.

The V and J genes are TRBV5-4 and TRBJ1-2; no clear D. The CDR3 sequence is 14 residues long. Germline CDR1 SGHNT, CDR2 YYREEE (reference sequence). V lost 4 bases, J lost 0 bases, and 10 bases lay in between. CDR3 residues: CASSAVVANYGYTF. Here the CDR3 DNA reads TGTGCCAGCAGCGCTGTGGTAGCTAACTATGGCTACACCTTC. The full variable domain, in which reference TRBV5-4 and TRBJ1-2 provide the parts outside the CDR3, is ETGVTQSPTHLIKTRGQQVTLRCSSQSGHNTVSWYQQALGQGPQFIFQYYREEENGRGNFPPRFSGLQFPNYSSELNVNALELDDSALYLCASSAVVANYGYTFGSGTRLTVV.